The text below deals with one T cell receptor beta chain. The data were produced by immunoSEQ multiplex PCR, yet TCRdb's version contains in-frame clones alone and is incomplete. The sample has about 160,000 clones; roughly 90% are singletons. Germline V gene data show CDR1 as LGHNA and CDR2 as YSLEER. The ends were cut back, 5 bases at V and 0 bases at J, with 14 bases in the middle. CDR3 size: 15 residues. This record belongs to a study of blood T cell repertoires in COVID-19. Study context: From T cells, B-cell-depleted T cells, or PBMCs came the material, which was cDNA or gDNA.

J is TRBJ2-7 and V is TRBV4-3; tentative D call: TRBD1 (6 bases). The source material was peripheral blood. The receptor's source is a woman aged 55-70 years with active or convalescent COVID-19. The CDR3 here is CASSTRQESSYEQYF. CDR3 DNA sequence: TGCGCCAGCAGCACCCGACAGGAGAGCTCCTACGAGCAGTACTTC.